Given below is one TCR beta chain in context. Time point of the sample: newly diagnosed GD, antithyroid drugs for less than 3 months. Following extraction of RNA from PBMCs, that RNA was used to make the TCR library. This specimen comes from a study of regulatory T cells in long-lasting Graves disease. Building the TCR beta libraries relied on iRepertoire HTBI primers, and CDR3 regions underwent Arm-PCR. MiXCR was run by TCRdb on the multiplex PCR reads, yielding one entry per CDR3 protein. The table has 350,000 to 450,000 distinct CDR3 sequences, approximately 10% seen once; the top ten hold approximately 17%. Separately, the same data were catalogued under a study of T cells in Graves' hyperthyroidism and ophthalmopathy.

The sequencing here drew on peripheral blood mononuclear cells (PBMCs), taken at new diagnosis, from a patient treated with antithyroid drugs. The sequence derives from a woman younger than 30 with Graves disease.

CDR3 residues: CASSQVGGAADYGYTF. The CDR3 nucleotides are TGCGCCAGCAGCCAAGTTGGAGGCGCGGCTGACTATGGCTACACCTTC. The V call is TRBV4-1, the J call TRBJ1-2; unclear D gene. The CDR3 spans 16 residues. Trimming pared 1 base from V and 3 bases from J, leaving 15 bases between. Germline lookup yields CDR1 MGHRA and CDR2 YSYEKL.